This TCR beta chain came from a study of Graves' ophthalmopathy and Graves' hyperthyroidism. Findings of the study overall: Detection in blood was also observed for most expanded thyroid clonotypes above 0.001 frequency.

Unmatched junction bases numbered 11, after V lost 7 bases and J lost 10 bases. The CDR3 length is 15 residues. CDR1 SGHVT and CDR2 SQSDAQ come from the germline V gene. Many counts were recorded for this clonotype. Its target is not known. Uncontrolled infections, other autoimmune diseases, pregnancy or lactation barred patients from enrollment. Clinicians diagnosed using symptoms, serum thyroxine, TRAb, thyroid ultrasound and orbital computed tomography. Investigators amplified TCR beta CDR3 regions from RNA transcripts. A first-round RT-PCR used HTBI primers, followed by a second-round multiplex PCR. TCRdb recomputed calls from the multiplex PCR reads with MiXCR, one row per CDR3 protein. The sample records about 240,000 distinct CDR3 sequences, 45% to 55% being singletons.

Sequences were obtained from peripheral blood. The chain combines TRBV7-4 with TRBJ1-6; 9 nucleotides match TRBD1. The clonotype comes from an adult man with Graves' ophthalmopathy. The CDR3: CASTGRDRENSPLHF. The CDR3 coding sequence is TGTGCCAGCACCGGCCGGGACAGGGAAAACTCACCCCTCCACTTT.